This passage covers 5 T cell receptor beta chains from one sample sequenced in a study of CD8 T cells in ankylosing spondylitis. One entry per CDR3 protein results from TCRdb running MiXCR on the 5' RACE reads. This table has 250,000 or so distinct CDR3 sequences, over 9.5% appearing once. Input material: blood, either unsorted or a sorted T cell fraction (not recorded which). All receptors come from a male donor with ankylosing spondylitis or in good health (not recorded which).

This clonotype was detected ten times or more. The chain is built from TRBV15 and TRBJ1-5; TRBD1 matches at 7 bases. Germline V gene data show CDR1 as LNHNV and CDR2 as YYDKDF (reference sequence). The CDR3 contains 21 residues. Trimming cost V 0 bases and J 1 base; bases outside gene matches: 18. This chain's CDR3 is CATSRDRGPGTDFSSNQPQHF. The DNA of the CDR3 is TGTGCCACCAGCAGAGATAGGGGCCCGGGGACAGACTTCTCGAGCAATCAGCCCCAGCATTTT.

This clonotype was recorded many times. The CDR3 reads CASSDGSGSLLGETQYF. The CDR3 DNA sequence: TGCGCCAGCAGTGACGGTAGCGGGAGTCTCTTGGGAGAGACCCAGTACTTC. This chain connects TRBV10-2 to TRBJ2-5, with 9 positions matching TRBD2. Trimming took 3 bases from V and 4 from J; bases not matched to a gene: 12. Per germline, CDR1 WSHSY and CDR2 SAAADI. This CDR3 region has 17 residues.

V gene TRBV7-2 combines with J gene TRBJ2-7; 7 nucleotides agree with TRBD2. The germline CDR1 and CDR2 sequences are SGHTA and FQGNSA. The CDR3 has 13 amino acids. The trim removed 5 bases at V and 6 bases at J, leaving 7 bases unmatched. The CDR3 loop reads CASSPQRGSEQYF. The CDR3 nucleotides are TGTGCCAGCAGCCCTCAGCGGGGAAGCGAGCAGTACTTC.

This clonotype was detected many times. The chain has TRBV20-1 and TRBJ2-7; 8 bases agree with TRBD2. Germline CDR1 reads DFQATT; CDR2 reads SNEGSKA (reference sequence). V shed 6 bases, J shed 1 base, and the junction held 11 bases outside the gene matches. The CDR3 runs 15 residues. CDR3 sequence (DNA): TGCAGTGCCCTAGGGGAAACTAGCGGTTCCTACGAGCAGTACTTC. Translation gives CSALGETSGSYEQYF.

The sample holds many counts of this clonotype. The CDR3 protein is CASSFDRGPGNTIYF. DNA for the CDR3: TGTGCCAGCAGCTTTGACAGGGGGCCTGGAAACACCATATATTTT. The gene calls are TRBV7-6 and TRBJ1-3; 10 nucleotides match TRBD1. The junction had 1 base not matched to a gene; V was cut back by 3 bases and J by 2 bases. Germline CDR1 is SGHVS and CDR2 is FNYEAQ. The CDR3 is 15 residues long.